The 16 T cell receptor beta chains in this list originate from one sample, sequenced in a study of T-cell reconstitution after alpha-beta-depleted transplantation in children. Using unique molecular identifiers, the investigators prepared the TCRbeta library. Each CDR3 protein gets one entry after TCRdb re-called the PCR reads with MiXCR. The top ten hold roughly 27% of the sample, which has 200,000 to 250,000 distinct CDR3 sequences, approximately 10% seen once. Sample: PBMCs, taken before TCRalphabeta/CD19-depleted stem cell transplant. The receptors originated from a child under two years old with acute myeloid leukemia, due to receive a stem cell transplant.

This clonotype was counted ten times or more. The gene calls are TRBV9 and TRBJ2-3, with TRBD1 matching over 12 bases. V was pared by 3 bases and J by 0 bases, with 5 bases of the junction left unmatched. The CDR3 extends over 17 amino acids. Germline CDR1 SGDLS, CDR2 YYNGEE. CDR3 sequence reads: CASSAGTGGLSTDTQYF. CDR3 nucleotides: TGTGCCAGCAGCGCCGGGACAGGGGGCCTGAGCACAGATACGCAGTATTTT.

This clonotype was recorded at least ten times. This chain joins TRBV12-3 or TRBV12-4 and TRBJ2-5; 7 nucleotides align to TRBD2. This CDR3 contains 15 residues. J was trimmed by 4 bases and V by 0 bases; bases with no gene match: 5. The CDR3 loop reads CASSLAGLVGETQYF. DNA of the CDR3: TGTGCCAGCAGTTTAGCCGGACTAGTCGGAGAGACCCAGTACTTC.

This chain uses TRBV6-2 or TRBV6-3 with TRBJ2-1; unclear D gene. Germline V gene sequence: CDR1 MNHEY, CDR2 SVGEGT. CDR3 length equals 16 residues. V dropped 4 bases and J dropped 0 bases, with 13 bases sitting between them. The CDR3 loop is CASSFTAESSYNEQFF. The CDR3 DNA sequence: TGTGCCAGCAGTTTCACAGCCGAAAGCTCCTACAATGAGCAGTTCTTC.

This clonotype was counted ten times or more. The genes are TRBV2 and TRBJ1-5; 11 nucleotides match TRBD1. With 5 bases clipped from V and 6 bases from J, the junction kept 6 bases outside the gene matches. Germline lookup yields CDR1 SNHLY and CDR2 FYNNEI. This CDR3 contains 15 residues. The CDR3 DNA reads as TGTGCCAGCAGTCCGGGACAGGGGGGTAGTCAGCCCCAGCATTTT. This codes for CASSPGQGGSQPQHF.

This clonotype occurred many times. The chain employs TRBV7-9 and TRBJ2-5, with a weak D call TRBD1 (6 bases). CDR3 length: 13 residues. V was trimmed by 7 bases and J by 4 bases, leaving 13 bases between them. Germline V gives CDR1 SEHNR, CDR2 FQNEAQ (reference sequence). CDR3 residues: CASNPGQRETQYF. CDR3 nucleotides: TGTGCCAGCAACCCCGGACAGAGAGAGACCCAGTACTTC.

This clonotype was seen many times. V usage is TRBV5-6 and J usage is TRBJ2-7, with 9 bases fitting TRBD1. The CDR3 runs to 13 residues. Germline CDR1 is SGHDT and CDR2 is YYEEEE. V trimming: 5 bases; J trimming: 3 bases; junction bases outside the gene matches: 3. CDR3 protein: CASRPDRGYEQYF. Here the CDR3 DNA reads TGTGCCAGCAGACCGGACAGGGGCTACGAGCAGTACTTC.

This clonotype was seen ten or more times. The rearrangement joins TRBV24-1 to TRBJ2-1; D uncertain. Trimming cost V 3 bases and J 8 bases, with 13 bases left between them. Looked up from germline, CDR1 is KGHDR and CDR2 is SFDVKD. This CDR3 spans 14 amino acids. CDR3 nucleotides: TGTGCCACCAGTGATCCCAGTGGGCGATATGAGCAGTTCTTC. Translated: CATSDPSGRYEQFF.

This clonotype occurred many times. This rearrangement joins TRBV7-3 to TRBJ2-1; 12 nucleotides match TRBD2. The J segment lost 1 base and the V segment lost 0 bases, leaving 13 bases of the junction unmatched. Germline assignment: CDR1 SGHTA and CDR2 FQGTGA. The CDR3 is 21 residues long. Here the CDR3 DNA reads TGTGCCAGCAGCTTAACCTTCCGGCTAGCGGGAGGGCCCCCGTCCTACAATGAGCAGTTCTTC. Amino acid sequence: CASSLTFRLAGGPPSYNEQFF.

In the case of this clonotype: One junction end does not reproduce the germline sequence, and a read error may be involved. The J gene is TRBJ2-6, the V gene TRBV28; 9 bases map to TRBD1. Germline V gene sequence: CDR1 MDHEN, CDR2 SYDVKM. The CDR3 is 17 amino acids. The CDR3 DNA reads as TGTGCCAGCACGCGGGACAGGGATCCCTCTGAGGCCAACGTCCTTACTTTC. Residues: CASTRDRDPSEANVLTF.

Many counts were recorded for this clonotype. V gene TRBV5-1 combines with J gene TRBJ2-5, with a possible D match to TRBD1 (6 bases). CDR1 and CDR2 from the germline V gene are SGHRS and YFSETQ. This CDR3 spans 16 amino acids. V shed 4 bases and J shed 0 bases, with 16 bases lying between them. CDR3 nucleotide sequence: TGCGCCAGCAGCGCTGAATGGACAGCGTACCAAGAGACCCAGTACTTC. Its translation: CASSAEWTAYQETQYF. Full variable domain (remainder filled in from reference TRBV5-1 and TRBJ2-5): KAGVTQTPRYLIKTRGQQVTLSCSPISGHRSVSWYQQTPGQGLQFLFEYFSETQRNKGNFPGRFSGRQFSNSRSEMNVSTLELGDSALYLCASSAEWTAYQETQYFGPGTRLLVL.

The DNA for the CDR3 is TGTGCCAGCAGCTTTGAGGGGGCGAACTATGGCTACACCTTC. Encoded protein: CASSFEGANYGYTF. V usage is TRBV7-9 and J usage is TRBJ1-2; 7 bases map to TRBD1. Trimming at V came to 3 bases and at J to 2 bases, leaving 3 bases not matched to a gene. Germline loops: CDR1 SEHNR, CDR2 FQNEAQ (reference sequence). This CDR3 region has 14 residues.

At least ten counts were recorded for this clonotype. The gene calls are TRBV12-3 or TRBV12-4 and TRBJ2-1; TRBD2 agrees at 13 bases. The CDR3 loop spans 15 amino acids. J was trimmed by 4 bases and V by 5 bases; bases with no gene match: 2. CDR3 sequence (DNA): TGTGCCAGCAGTGTACTAGCGGGAGGGTACAATGAGCAGTTCTTC. Translating it yields CASSVLAGGYNEQFF.

There are many counts of this clonotype. This chain connects TRBV27 to TRBJ1-2; D gene unclear. There are 12 residues in the CDR3. Germline loops: CDR1 MNHEY, CDR2 SMNVEV (reference sequence). V lost 2 bases, J lost 8 bases, and 9 bases lay in between. The CDR3 nucleotides read TGTGCCAGCAGTTTAAGAGGGAACGGCTACACCTTC. Translated: CASSLRGNGYTF.

A few counts support this clonotype. The rearrangement joins TRBV29-1 to TRBJ2-5; 9 positions agree with TRBD2. The CDR3 is made up of 16 amino acids. CDR1 and CDR2 (germline): SQVTM, ANQGSEA. V gave up 2 bases and J gave up 5 bases; unmatched junction bases: 12. Here the CDR3 reads CSVEPDGGGAAETQYF. CDR3 nucleotide sequence: TGCAGCGTTGAACCCGACGGCGGGGGGGCCGCGGAGACCCAGTACTTC.

The genes are TRBV2 and TRBJ1-1; 11 bases line up with TRBD1. Germline V gene data show CDR1 as SNHLY and CDR2 as FYNNEI. This CDR3 spans 13 amino acids. Trimming cost V 6 bases and J 10 bases; bases outside gene matches: 7. The DNA for the CDR3 is TGTGCCAGCAGCGGGACAGGGGGGGAAGGAGCTTTCTTT. The encoded protein is CASSGTGGEGAFF.

This clonotype was recorded at least ten times. DNA of the CDR3: TGCGCCAGCAGCTTGGCCGACAGACGCACAGATACGCAGTATTTT. Translation gives CASSLADRRTDTQYF. The V and J genes are TRBV5-1 and TRBJ2-3, with D perhaps TRBD1 (5 bases). Deletions cut 0 bases from V and 1 base from J, with 9 bases between. The CDR3 extends over 15 amino acids. From germline, CDR1 is SGHRS and CDR2 YFSETQ.